This TCR beta chain came from a study of T cell changes during pregnancy in multiple sclerosis. The table came from immunoSEQ multiplex PCR; TCRdb's copy has only in-frame clones and leaves some out. The data show around 40,000 clones, 80% to 95% seen once. This clonotype was sampled from a female donor in good health, enrolled as a control in a pregnancy study. The material was CD4+ T cells from peripheral blood mononuclear cells, obtained in the second trimester of pregnancy.

The CDR3 sequence: CASSGGFTDTQYF. CDR3 in DNA: TGTGCCAGCAGTGGCGGGTTCACAGATACGCAGTATTTT. This chain uses TRBV28 with TRBJ2-3; a weak D match, TRBD2 (5 bases). CDR1 and CDR2 (germline): MDHEN, SYDVKM. V was cut by 5 bases and J by 2 bases, with 8 bases left in between. The CDR3 has 13 amino acids.